Included here is one TCR beta chain sequence, with context. The antigen is not known. The data belong to a study of CD8 T cells in ankylosing spondylitis. Findings and limits, study-wide: For ankylosing spondylitis blood, a TCR beta motif of under 10 highly homologous variants appeared characteristic. As reported, disease-linked clones showed significant enrichment in matched ankylosing spondylitis synovial fluid.

Germline-derived CDR1 and CDR2 are GTSNPN and SVGIG (reference sequence). Trimming stripped 3 bases from V and 5 bases from J, with 20 bases between. This CDR3 region has 16 residues. Preparation of TCR beta libraries was done by quantitative 5'-RACE with molecular barcodes. TCRdb ran MiXCR on the 5' RACE reads and lists one entry per CDR3 protein. This table has 200,000 to 250,000 distinct CDR3 sequences, about 18% appearing once. The chain links TRBV30 to TRBJ2-1, with D uncertain. The sequencing input was blood, either unsorted or a sorted T cell fraction (not recorded which). The origin of this receptor is a male donor with ankylosing spondylitis. The CDR3 sequence: CAWRWSGVRVHNEQFF. DNA for the CDR3: TGTGCCTGGAGGTGGAGTGGGGTTAGAGTCCACAATGAGCAGTTCTTC.